This T cell receptor beta chain stems from a study of T cells after yellow fever vaccination (dated by TCRdb to between 2018 and 2020). Regarding the research as a whole: The SMART-Seq v4 Ultra Low Input RNA kit was used to prepare libraries from fractions with low cell numbers. To follow T-cell clones before and after both primary and booster YFV17D yellow fever vaccination, bulk TCR alpha and beta repertoires underwent longitudinal sequencing. Two healthy male donors, one aged 18 to 30 and one aged 30 to 40 years, made up the cohort. Blood was collected at multiple timepoints before and after primary and secondary immunization, and bulk PBMC replicates and cell subsets were isolated.

General study outcomes and caveats: Computational filtering was needed because FACS-sorted repertoires could contain abundant contaminating clonotypes from the bulk population. The secondary T-cell response was found to be weaker but faster than the primary response, with a peak reached on day 5 rather than on day 15. Most clones expanded after primary vaccination were re-detected after the booster (96% of CD4 and around 88% of CD8), suggesting broad memory maintenance. Because the study included only two donors, the extent to which the findings can be generalized is limited. A small share of clonotypes occurred in both CD4 and CD8 compartments, likely arising from convergent recombination.

The sample's treatment or condition label, in plain terms: live attenuated yellow fever vaccine strain. At every blood-draw timepoint, two biological replicates of bulk PBMCs were collected. A standard Ficoll-Paque protocol was used to isolate PBMCs from peripheral blood. RNA was extracted with TriZol from bulk PBMCs, CD4 and CD8 fractions, and dextramer-positive and dextramer-negative fractions. This clonotype has ten or more counts. The antigen it recognizes is unknown. No much larger clonotype is one base removed from it; base qualities were not supplied. CDR1 LGHNA and CDR2 YNFKEQ were looked up in the germline V gene. Relative to germline, V is missing 4 bases and J is missing 0 bases, with 3 bases of the junction outside any gene match. The CDR3 covers 15 residues, taking in both the cysteine and the phenylalanine. Here the CDR3 DNA is all that survives: 45 bases in frame from base 1. TCR cDNA was synthesized by 5'RACE template switching, which introduced a universal primer site and unique molecular identifiers. Priming for cDNA synthesis came from both the TCR alpha and TCR beta constant segments. Libraries were amplified in two PCR steps, with sample barcodes and sequencing adapters added in the second step. Sequencing of libraries was performed on Illumina HiSeq 2500 (2x100 bp) or NovaSeq (2x150 bp). The authors' pipeline ran thus. MIGEC handled demultiplexing of reads and collapsing into UMI consensus sequences, while MiXCR performed V(D)J alignment. Vaccine-responding clonotypes were identified with edgeR using replicate PBMC samples, with FDR below 0.01 and a log2 fold change above 5 up to day 15 being required. Each bulk clonotype was labeled CD4 or CD8 based on which sequenced repertoire, CD4 or CD8, contained the clonotype at higher abundance. In TCRdb, the public reads were trimmed at Q25 with fastp and aligned with MiXCR, with productive beta chains retained. Every distinct CDR3 protein forms one entry, paired with its most common genes and DNA. TCRdb's processing, not the study's, gives the V and J calls here. Counted in this sample were about 400,000 distinct CDR3 sequences; more than 9% of them appeared once. Roughly 18% of the sample lies in the top ten.

This TCR was recovered from a young man who received the YFV17D yellow fever vaccine. Sequenced here: PBMCs, sampled on the day of the first yellow fever vaccination. The chain is made from TRBV4-2 and TRBJ2-7, with 10 central nucleotides matching TRBD2. At the DNA level, the sequence is TGTGCCAGCAGCCCCGAGCGGGGGGGCTCCTACGAGCAGTACTTC. Its protein product is CASSPERGGSYEQYF.